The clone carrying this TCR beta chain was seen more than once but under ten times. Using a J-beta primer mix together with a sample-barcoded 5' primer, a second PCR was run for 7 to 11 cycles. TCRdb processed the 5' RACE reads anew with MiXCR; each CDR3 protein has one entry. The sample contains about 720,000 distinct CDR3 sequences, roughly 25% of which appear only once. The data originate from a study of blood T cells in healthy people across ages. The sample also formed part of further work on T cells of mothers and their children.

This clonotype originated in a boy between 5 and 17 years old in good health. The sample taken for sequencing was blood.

The CDR3 DNA is TGCGCCAGCAGCTCGCGAAGGACTAGCGCTTACAATGAGCAGTTCTTC. Its translation is CASSSRRTSAYNEQFF. V is TRBV5-1 and J is TRBJ2-1; 9 nucleotides line up with TRBD2. The germline V gene encodes CDR1 SGHRS and CDR2 YFSETQ. Trimming cost V 3 bases and J 4 bases; bases outside gene matches: 8. This CDR3 has 16 amino acids. The entire variable domain, with the rest obtained from reference TRBV5-1 and TRBJ2-1, is as follows: KAGVTQTPRYLIKTRGQQVTLSCSPISGHRSVSWYQQTPGQGLQFLFEYFSETQRNKGNFPGRFSGRQFSNSRSEMNVSTLELGDSALYLCASSSRRTSAYNEQFFGPGTRLTVL.